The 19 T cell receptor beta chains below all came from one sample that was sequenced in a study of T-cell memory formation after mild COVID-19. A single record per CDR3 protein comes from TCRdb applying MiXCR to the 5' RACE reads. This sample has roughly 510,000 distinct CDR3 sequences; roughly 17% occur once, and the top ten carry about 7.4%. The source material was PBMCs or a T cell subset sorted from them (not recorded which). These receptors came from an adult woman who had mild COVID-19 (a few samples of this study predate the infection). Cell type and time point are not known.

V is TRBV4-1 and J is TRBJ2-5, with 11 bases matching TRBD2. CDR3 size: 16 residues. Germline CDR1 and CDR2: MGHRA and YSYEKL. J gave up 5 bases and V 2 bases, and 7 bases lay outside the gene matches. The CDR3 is CASSQKTSGGTETQYF. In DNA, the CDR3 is TGCGCCAGCAGCCAAAAAACTAGCGGGGGCACGGAGACCCAGTACTTC.

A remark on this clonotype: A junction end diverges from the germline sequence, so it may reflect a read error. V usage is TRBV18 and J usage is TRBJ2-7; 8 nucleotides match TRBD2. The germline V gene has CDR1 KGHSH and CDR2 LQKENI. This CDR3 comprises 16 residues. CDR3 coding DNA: TGTGCCAGCTCATCACCCCCGGGGGGGTTCTCCTACGAGCAGTACTTC. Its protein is CASSSPPGGFSYEQYF.

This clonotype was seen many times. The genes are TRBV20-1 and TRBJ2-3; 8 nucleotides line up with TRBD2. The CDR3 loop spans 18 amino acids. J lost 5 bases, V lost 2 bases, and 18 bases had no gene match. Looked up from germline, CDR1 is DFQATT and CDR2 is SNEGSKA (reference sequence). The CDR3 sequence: CSARISGGSSGIKDTQYF. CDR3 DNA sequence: TGCAGTGCTAGAATCTCGGGAGGGAGTTCAGGGATCAAAGATACGCAGTATTTT.

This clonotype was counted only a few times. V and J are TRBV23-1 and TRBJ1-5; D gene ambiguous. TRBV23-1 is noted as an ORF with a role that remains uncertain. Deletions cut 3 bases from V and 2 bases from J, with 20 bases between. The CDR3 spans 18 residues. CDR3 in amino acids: CASSHTLRERPGNQPQHF. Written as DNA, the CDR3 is TGCGCCAGCAGTCATACCCTCCGCGAGCGGCCCGGCAATCAGCCCCAGCATTTT.

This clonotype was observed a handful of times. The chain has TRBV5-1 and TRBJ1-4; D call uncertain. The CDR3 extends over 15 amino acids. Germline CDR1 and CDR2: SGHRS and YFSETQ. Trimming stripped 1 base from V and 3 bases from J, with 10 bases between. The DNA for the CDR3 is TGCGCCAGCAGCTTGAGGGTAGCGGCTAATGAAAAACTGTTTTTT. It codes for CASSLRVAANEKLFF.

CDR3 residues: CASSPAGSNQPQHF. DNA for the CDR3: TGTGCCAGCTCACCAGCGGGTAGCAATCAGCCCCAGCATTTT. The chain employs TRBV18 and TRBJ1-5; D uncertain. There are 14 residues in the CDR3. V dropped 2 bases and J dropped 0 bases, with 5 bases sitting between them. Germline lookup yields CDR1 KGHSH and CDR2 LQKENI.

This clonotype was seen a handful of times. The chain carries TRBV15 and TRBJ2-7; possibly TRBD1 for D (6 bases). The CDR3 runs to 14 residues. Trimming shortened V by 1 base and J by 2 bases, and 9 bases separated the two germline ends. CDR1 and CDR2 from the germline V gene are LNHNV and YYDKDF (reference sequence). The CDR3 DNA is TGTGCCACCAGCAGAGTACAGGGAGCCTACGAGCAGTACTTC. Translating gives CATSRVQGAYEQYF.

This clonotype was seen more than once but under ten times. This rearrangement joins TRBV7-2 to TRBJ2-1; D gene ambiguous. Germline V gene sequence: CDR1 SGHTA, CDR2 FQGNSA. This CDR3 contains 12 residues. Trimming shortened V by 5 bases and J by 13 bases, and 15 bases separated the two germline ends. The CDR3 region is CASSASALQQFF. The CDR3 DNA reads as TGTGCCAGCAGCGCATCCGCTTTACAACAGTTCTTC. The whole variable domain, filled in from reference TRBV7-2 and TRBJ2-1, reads GAGVSQSPSNKVTEKGKDVELRCDPISGHTALYWYRQSLGQGLEFLIYFQGNSAPDKSGLPSDRFSAERTGGSVSTLTIQRTQQEDSAVYLCASSASALQQFFGPGTRLTVL.

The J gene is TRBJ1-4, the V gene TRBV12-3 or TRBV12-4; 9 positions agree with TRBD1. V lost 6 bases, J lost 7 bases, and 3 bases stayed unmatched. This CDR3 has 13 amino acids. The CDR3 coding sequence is TGTGCCAGCAGCCGGGGACAGGGTGAAAAACTGTTTTTT. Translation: CASSRGQGEKLFF.

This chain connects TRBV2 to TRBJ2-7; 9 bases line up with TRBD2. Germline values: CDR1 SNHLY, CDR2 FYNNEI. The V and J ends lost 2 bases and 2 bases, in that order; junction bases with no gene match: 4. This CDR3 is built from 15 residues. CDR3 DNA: TGTGCCAGCAGTGAAAATAGCGGGGGAACCTACGAGCAGTACTTC. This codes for CASSENSGGTYEQYF. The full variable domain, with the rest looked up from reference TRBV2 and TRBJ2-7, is EPEVTQTPSHQVTQMGQEVILRCVPISNHLYFYWYRQILGQKVEFLVSFYNNEISEKSEIFDDQFSVERPDGSNFTLKIRSTKLEDSAMYFCASSENSGGTYEQYFGPGTRLTVT.

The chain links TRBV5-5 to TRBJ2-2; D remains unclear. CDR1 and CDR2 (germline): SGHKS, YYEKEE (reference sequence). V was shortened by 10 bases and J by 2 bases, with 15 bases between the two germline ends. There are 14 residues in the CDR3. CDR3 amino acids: CAWRPAPNTGELFF. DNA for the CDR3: TGTGCCTGGCGGCCAGCCCCTAACACCGGGGAGCTGTTTTTT.

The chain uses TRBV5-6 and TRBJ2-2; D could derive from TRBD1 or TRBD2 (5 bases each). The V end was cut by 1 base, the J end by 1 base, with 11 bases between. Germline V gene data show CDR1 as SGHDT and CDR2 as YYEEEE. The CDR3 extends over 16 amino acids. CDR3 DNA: TGTGCCAGCAGCTTGAGGTTGAGGGGGAACACCGGGGAGCTGTTTTTT. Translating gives CASSLRLRGNTGELFF.

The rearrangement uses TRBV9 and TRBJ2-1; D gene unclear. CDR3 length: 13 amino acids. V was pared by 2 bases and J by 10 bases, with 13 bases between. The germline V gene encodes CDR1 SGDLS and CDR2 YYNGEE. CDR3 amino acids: CASSVDNFEEQFF. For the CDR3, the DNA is TGTGCCAGCAGCGTTGATAACTTTGAGGAGCAGTTCTTC. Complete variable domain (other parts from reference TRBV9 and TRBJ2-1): DSGVTQTPKHLITATGQRVTLRCSPRSGDLSVYWYQQSLDQGLQFLIQYYNGEERAKGNILERFSAQQFPDLHSELNLSSLELGDSALYFCASSVDNFEEQFFGPGTRLTVL.

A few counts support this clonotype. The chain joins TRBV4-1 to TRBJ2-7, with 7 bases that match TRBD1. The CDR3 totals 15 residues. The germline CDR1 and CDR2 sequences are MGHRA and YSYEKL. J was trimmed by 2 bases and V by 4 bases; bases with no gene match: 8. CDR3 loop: CASSLQWQGAYEQYF. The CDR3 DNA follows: TGCGCCAGCAGCCTCCAGTGGCAGGGGGCCTACGAGCAGTACTTC.

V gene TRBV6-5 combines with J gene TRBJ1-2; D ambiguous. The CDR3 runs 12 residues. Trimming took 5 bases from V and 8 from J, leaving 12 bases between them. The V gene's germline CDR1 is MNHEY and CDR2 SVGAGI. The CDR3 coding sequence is TGTGCCAGCAGTGATCGGGTGCTGGGCTACACCTTC. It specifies CASSDRVLGYTF.

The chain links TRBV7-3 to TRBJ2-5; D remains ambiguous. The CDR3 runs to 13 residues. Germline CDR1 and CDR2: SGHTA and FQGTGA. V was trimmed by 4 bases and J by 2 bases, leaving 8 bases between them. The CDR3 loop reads CASSSQLQETQYF. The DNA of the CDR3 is TGTGCCAGCAGCTCACAGCTTCAAGAGACCCAGTACTTC.

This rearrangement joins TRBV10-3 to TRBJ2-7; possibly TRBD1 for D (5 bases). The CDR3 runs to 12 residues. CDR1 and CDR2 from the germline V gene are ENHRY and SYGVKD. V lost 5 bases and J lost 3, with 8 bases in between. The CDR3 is CAISKDSYEQYF. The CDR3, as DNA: TGTGCCATCAGTAAAGACAGCTACGAGCAGTACTTC.

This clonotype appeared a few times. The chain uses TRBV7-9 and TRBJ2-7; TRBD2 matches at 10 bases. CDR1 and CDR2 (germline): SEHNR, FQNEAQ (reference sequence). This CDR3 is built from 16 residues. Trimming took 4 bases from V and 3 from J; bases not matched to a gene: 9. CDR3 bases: TGTGCCAGCAGCTCCGATCTAGCGGGAGATAACTACGAGCAGTACTTC. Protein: CASSSDLAGDNYEQYF.

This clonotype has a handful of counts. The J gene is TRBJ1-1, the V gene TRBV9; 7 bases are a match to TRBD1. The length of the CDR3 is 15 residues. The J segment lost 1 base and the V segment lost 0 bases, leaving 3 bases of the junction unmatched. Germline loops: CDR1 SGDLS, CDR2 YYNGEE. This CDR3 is CASSVGQGRNTEAFF. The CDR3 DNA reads TGTGCCAGCAGCGTAGGACAGGGAAGGAACACTGAAGCTTTCTTT.